This TCR beta chain came from a study of cytomegalovirus exposure and HLA in healthy donors. The CDR3 sequence is 15 residues long. V trimming: 5 bases; J trimming: 7 bases; junction bases outside the gene matches: 8. Germline values: CDR1 LNHDA, CDR2 SQIVND (reference sequence). This clone occurred a few times. Its antigen remains unidentified. 13 Jbeta primers and 60 Vbeta primers were used for the PCR. Original handling: In a later analysis, the count reached approximately 80 million unique TCR beta chains, with 10 million to 14 million shared. TCRdb's copy holds only in-frame clones and misses some; the assay was immunoSEQ multiplex PCR. V, J and clone size reflect that table, while D and trimming were determined from the DNA. The table has approximately 200,000 clones, around 76% seen once. The study, taken as a whole, reports: Earlier analysis found most TCR beta V segments productive about 87% or about 30% of the time. Presence/absence results assume similar sequencing depth per donor, which may not hold. Most subjects' HLA-A and HLA-B alleles were reportedly predicted from TCR beta sequences.

Sequenced sample: PBMCs. V usage is TRBV19 and J usage is TRBJ2-1; 10 nucleotides agree with TRBD2. The receptor was derived from a man aged 25 to 45 in good health and CMV-seronegative. The CDR3 spells CASSFLAGALNEQFF. CDR3 in DNA: TGTGCCAGTAGTTTTCTAGCGGGAGCCCTTAATGAGCAGTTCTTC.